The clone carrying this TCR beta chain was picked up many times. This CDR3 has 16 residues. From germline, CDR1 is MDHEN and CDR2 SYDVKM. V lost 1 base and J lost 2, with 14 bases in between. TCRdb reprocessed the 5' RACE reads via MiXCR and lists one record per CDR3 protein. The sample has more than 150,000 distinct CDR3 sequences; roughly 18% are singletons. This specimen comes from a study of CD8 T cells in ankylosing spondylitis. The source is a male donor aged 5-29 years with ankylosing spondylitis or in good health (not recorded which). Source material: blood, either unsorted or a sorted T cell fraction (not recorded which). The rearrangement uses TRBV28 and TRBJ2-5; the D gene is possibly TRBD2 (6 bases). CDR3 loop: CASSLSRGTVQETQYF. The CDR3 DNA reads TGTGCCAGCAGTTTATCCCGCGGGACGGTACAAGAGACCCAGTACTTC.